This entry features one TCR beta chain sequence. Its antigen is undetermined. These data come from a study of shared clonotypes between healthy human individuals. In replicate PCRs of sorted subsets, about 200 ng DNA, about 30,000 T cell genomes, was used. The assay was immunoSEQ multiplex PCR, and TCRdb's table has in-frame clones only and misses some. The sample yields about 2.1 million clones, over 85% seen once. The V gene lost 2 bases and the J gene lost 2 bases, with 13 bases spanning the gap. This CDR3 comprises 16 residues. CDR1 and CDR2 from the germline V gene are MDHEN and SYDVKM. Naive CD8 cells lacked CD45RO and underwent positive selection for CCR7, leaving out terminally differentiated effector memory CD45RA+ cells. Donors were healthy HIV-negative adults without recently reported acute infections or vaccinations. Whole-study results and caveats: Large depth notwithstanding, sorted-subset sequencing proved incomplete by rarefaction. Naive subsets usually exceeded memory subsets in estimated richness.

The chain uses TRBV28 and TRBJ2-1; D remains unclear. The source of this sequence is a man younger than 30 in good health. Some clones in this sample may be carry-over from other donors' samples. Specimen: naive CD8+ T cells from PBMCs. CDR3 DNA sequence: TGTGCCAGCAGTTTAAACCTCGTGGAACCCTACAATGAGCAGTTCTTC. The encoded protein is CASSLNLVEPYNEQFF.